The rows below give T cell receptor beta chains drawn from one sample of a study of blood T cell repertoires in COVID-19. The method was immunoSEQ multiplex PCR; TCRdb's version includes in-frame clones alone and lacks a portion of them. Here the sample spans tens of thousands of clones, around 83% being singletons. The sequenced sample was peripheral blood. The receptors shown here come from a human donor in a cohort sampled during active COVID-19. CDR3s include the opening cysteine and the closing phenylalanine or tryptophan. D genes are given only for firm matches. A clone size is listed for some rows: how often the clone was seen (once, few, many), or a class if it is expanded.

v_call	d_call	clone_size	j_call	cdr3_nt	cdr3_aa
TRBV29-1	-	few	TRBJ1-1	TGCAGCGCCCGCCCAGGGTGGGCGATGAACACTGAAGCTTTCTTT	CSARPGWAMNTEAFF
TRBV11-2	-	-	TRBJ2-3	TGTGCCAGCAGCTTAGGGAGCTCAGGGGCCACAGATACGCAGTATTTT	CASSLGSSGATDTQYF
TRBV9	-	-	TRBJ1-2	TGTGCCAGCAGCGCCGGGACTGCCGAAATCTATGGCTACACCTTC	CASSAGTAEIYGYTF
TRBV5-5	-	-	TRBJ2-5	TGTGCCAGCAGCTTGGGACAGGACCAAGAGACCCAGTACTTC	CASSLGQDQETQYF
TRBV30	TRBD2	-	TRBJ2-7	TGTGCCTGGACCCCTAGGGGGACTAGCGGGGGATACGAGCAGTACTTC	CAWTPRGTSGGYEQYF
TRBV21-1	-	-	TRBJ2-7	TGTGCCAGCAGGGAAGAAGCCCCGGGAATTAACTACGAGCAGTACTTC	CASREEAPGINYEQYF
TRBV6-5	TRBD1	-	TRBJ1-2	TGTGCCAGCACCATACGGACAGGGGTAGGGGATGGCTACACCTTC	CASTIRTGVGDGYTF
TRBV18	-	-	TRBJ1-5	TGTGCCAGCTCACCACAAGGGGAGGTGGGCAATCAGCCCCAGCATTTT	CASSPQGEVGNQPQHF
TRBV10-3	-	once	TRBJ1-5	TGTGCCACGCAGGGGCAACGCAATCAGCCCCAGCATTTT	CATQGQRNQPQHF
TRBV27	-	once	TRBJ1-1	TGTGCCAGCAGTTTAAGGACAGTGACAGGACCGAACACTGAAGCTTTCTTT	CASSLRTVTGPNTEAFF
TRBV21-1	-	-	TRBJ1-2	TGTGCCAGCAGCAAAGTAGGAAGGAGTAACTATGGCTACACCTTC	CASSKVGRSNYGYTF
TRBV19	TRBD1	once	TRBJ1-2	TGTGCCAGTAGTATCGCTCAGGGGACAGGGGGCGCGGGTAACTATGGCTACACCTTC	CASSIAQGTGGAGNYGYTF
TRBV4-2	-	-	TRBJ2-2	TGTGCCAGCAGCCACCAACAGGGTACCGGGGAGCTGTTTTTT	CASSHQQGTGELFF
TRBV29-1	-	-	TRBJ2-7	TGCAGCGTTGGTAGTCGACCGGGACAAAGATACGAGCAGTACTTC	CSVGSRPGQRYEQYF
TRBV9	TRBD2	once	TRBJ2-1	TGTGCCAGCAGCGTAACTAGCGGACTCTCCTACAATGAGCAGTTCTTC	CASSVTSGLSYNEQFF
TRBV10-2	TRBD2	-	TRBJ2-1	TGCGCCGCGAATTCAGGGGGCGCTGGGACTAGCGGGATGGGGCAGTTCTTC	CAANSGGAGTSGMGQFF
TRBV7-8	-	once	TRBJ2-3	TGTGCCAGCAGCTTACAGCGTCTAAGCACAGATACGCAGTATTTT	CASSLQRLSTDTQYF
TRBV11-3	-	-	TRBJ2-3	TGTGCCAGCAGCTCCGCGTCGACAGATACGCAGTATTTT	CASSSASTDTQYF
TRBV6-1	TRBD2	-	TRBJ2-1	TGTGCCAGCAGTAAAGGGACTAGCGGGGGGTCTAACAATGAGCAGTTCTTC	CASSKGTSGGSNNEQFF
TRBV7-9	-	-	TRBJ1-2	TGTGCCAGCAGCTTAGGTTTCAGGAACTATGGCTACACCTTC	CASSLGFRNYGYTF
TRBV18	-	-	TRBJ2-3	TGTGCCAGCTCATCACCCGGGAGAGATGGTACGCAGTATTTT	CASSSPGRDGTQYF
TRBV24-1	TRBD2	-	TRBJ2-1	TGTGCCACCAGTGATAGGACTAGCGGGAGGGGTTACAATGAGCAGTTCTTC	CATSDRTSGRGYNEQFF
TRBV2	TRBD2	-	TRBJ2-1	TGTGCCAGCAGCGGGACTAGCGGGTCAACCTACAATGAGCAGTTCTTC	CASSGTSGSTYNEQFF
TRBV7-3	-	-	TRBJ2-2	TGTGCCAGCAGCTACAGTGGTGGGTCCGGGGAGCTGTTTTTT	CASSYSGGSGELFF
TRBV5-4	TRBD1	-	TRBJ1-2	TGTGCCAGCACCCCGCCCGGACAGGGGCCCGCGGGTTATGGCTACACCTTC	CASTPPGQGPAGYGYTF
TRBV10-3	TRBD1	-	TRBJ2-1	TGTGCCATCAGTACCGGGACAGGGACCAATGAGCAGTTCTTC	CAISTGTGTNEQFF
TRBV7-8	TRBD1	-	TRBJ1-4	TGTGCCAGCAGCTTAGCTGGGACAGGTCAGAATGAAAAACTGTTTTTT	CASSLAGTGQNEKLFF
TRBV19	-	-	TRBJ1-6	TGTGCCAGTAGTATAGCGGCAGGGGCTGGTAATTCACCCCTCCACTTT	CASSIAAGAGNSPLHF
TRBV6-6	TRBD2	-	TRBJ2-7	TGTGCCAGCAGTTACTCCCGGGAAGCGGGAGTCGGCGAGCAGTACTTC	CASSYSREAGVGEQYF
TRBV9	TRBD1	-	TRBJ1-6	TGTGCCAGCAGCGAGACAGGGGAGAGGAATTCACCCCTCCACTTT	CASSETGERNSPLHF
TRBV30	TRBD1	few	TRBJ1-2	TGTGCCTCCCGGGCCGGACAGGGGGCGGTTAACTATGGCTACACCTTC	CASRAGQGAVNYGYTF
TRBV28	TRBD1	-	TRBJ1-1	TGTGCCAGCAGTTTTCTGGGACAGGGGGCGCGCGAAGCTTTCTTT	CASSFLGQGAREAFF
TRBV2	TRBD2	-	TRBJ2-7	TGTGCCAGCACACGACTAGCGGGAGTCGGGCAGTACTTC	CASTRLAGVGQYF
TRBV7-2	-	-	TRBJ2-7	TGTGCCAGCAGCCGAGGATCTACGGAGCAGTACTTC	CASSRGSTEQYF
TRBV27	-	-	TRBJ2-1	TGTGCCAGCAGTTTTGGGAGCTCCTACAATGAGCAGTTCTTC	CASSFGSSYNEQFF
TRBV19	TRBD2	-	TRBJ2-2	TGTGCCAGTAGGCCCGGGACTAGCGTAAGGGAGCTGTTTTTT	CASRPGTSVRELFF
TRBV2	-	-	TRBJ1-1	TGTGCCAGCAGTGAAGCCTTGTTGGCAGGGAACACTGAAGCTTTCTTT	CASSEALLAGNTEAFF
TRBV2	-	-	TRBJ2-3	TGTGCCAGCAGTGGTCAGTATACAGATACGCAGTATTTT	CASSGQYTDTQYF
TRBV28	-	few	TRBJ1-2	TGTGCCAGCAGTTCGCCGGGAGAAAAGTTGGGGGGCTACACCTTC	CASSSPGEKLGGYTF